This T cell receptor (beta chain) was captured by sequencing in a study of control samples from healthy donors and cancer patients. This CDR3 comprises 16 residues. V lost 3 bases to trimming and J lost 4 bases, with 17 bases between them. Germline-derived CDR1 and CDR2 are SGHTS and YDEGEE. The data were produced by immunoSEQ multiplex PCR, yet TCRdb's version contains in-frame clones alone and is incomplete. The data contain around 22,000 clones, 75% to 90% of them seen just once; the ten biggest clones take up over 35%. What was sequenced was PBMCs. The receptor comes from a man aged 60 to 69 with head and neck cancer. The chain uses TRBV5-8 and TRBJ1-5; D call uncertain. The CDR3 sequence is CASSSLFGHTNQPQHF. The CDR3 DNA sequence: TGTGCCAGCAGCTCCCTATTTGGGCACACTAATCAGCCCCAGCATTTT.